Shown below are 19 T cell receptor beta chains from a single sample sequenced in a study of T cell responses to AZD1222 COVID-19 vaccine. The protocol was immunoSEQ multiplex PCR, while the TCRdb copy is restricted to in-frame clones and leaves out a portion. The table lists 95,000 to 150,000 clones, about 89% of them singletons. The source was peripheral blood, collected on day 0 of AZD1222 vaccination. These receptors all stem from an adult in good health.

The V call is TRBV6-5, the J call TRBJ2-7, with D tentatively TRBD2 (5 bases). This CDR3 is 14 amino acids long. Germline V gives CDR1 MNHEY, CDR2 SVGAGI. Deletions cut 5 bases from V and 3 bases from J, with 14 bases between. The CDR3 region is CASSRTANYYEQYF. CDR3 sequence (DNA): TGTGCCAGCAGTCGGACTGCCAACTACTACGAGCAGTACTTC.

This clone was counted once. The rearrangement links TRBV18 to TRBJ1-2, with D unclear. This CDR3 region has 15 residues. V lost 0 bases, J lost 9 bases, and 17 bases lay in between. The germline gives CDR1 KGHSH, CDR2 LQKENI. The CDR3 is CASSPPFGVGVSYTF. In DNA form, the CDR3 reads TGTGCCAGCTCACCACCGTTCGGGGTAGGAGTCAGCTACACCTTC.

V usage is TRBV5-1 and J usage is TRBJ2-1; 9 bases are shared with TRBD2. V was clipped by 0 bases and J by 7 bases; unmatched bases: 8. Germline V gene sequence: CDR1 SGHRS, CDR2 YFSETQ. The length of the CDR3 is 16 residues. The DNA of the CDR3 is TGCGCCAGCAGCTTGGTCGGTAGCGGGAGCGATAATGAGCAGTTCTTC. Translated, it gives CASSLVGSGSDNEQFF.

The chain carries TRBV7-8 and TRBJ1-1; 8 bases fit TRBD1. Germline V lookup: CDR1 SGHVS, CDR2 FQNEAQ. V was pared by 3 bases and J by 6 bases, with 3 bases of the junction left unmatched. There are 13 residues in the CDR3. The CDR3 here is CASSLDRAAEAFF. DNA of the CDR3: TGTGCCAGCAGCTTGGACAGGGCGGCTGAAGCTTTCTTT.

This clone has only a few counts. The chain uses TRBV30 and TRBJ1-3; D ambiguous. CDR1 is GTSNPN, CDR2 SVGIG, per germline (reference sequence). CDR3 length: 14 amino acids. Trimming left V 5 bases short and J 0 bases short, with 11 bases between. CDR3 coding DNA: TGTGCCTGGGCGGTAGGGAGCTCTGGAAACACCATATATTTT. This encodes CAWAVGSSGNTIYF.

The V and J genes are TRBV5-4 and TRBJ1-1, with D possibly being TRBD1 (6 bases). The length of the CDR3 is 15 residues. The germline CDR1 and CDR2 sequences are SGHNT and YYREEE (reference sequence). Trimming removed 0 bases at V and 4 bases at J, with 13 bases between. CDR3 sequence (DNA): TGTGCCAGCAGCTTGGACAGGGTAGTCCCCACTGAAGCTTTCTTT. Protein product: CASSLDRVVPTEAFF.

The sample holds a few counts of this clone. The chain employs TRBV7-3 and TRBJ2-7; D perhaps matches TRBD2 (5 bases). V lost 4 bases and J lost 7, with 11 bases in between. The CDR3 is 12 amino acids. Germline V lookup: CDR1 SGHTA, CDR2 FQGTGA. This CDR3 reads CASSSSGKEQYF. Here the CDR3 DNA reads TGTGCCAGCAGCTCCTCGGGAAAGGAGCAGTACTTC.

The chain combines TRBV7-2 with TRBJ1-5, with a tentative D call TRBD1 (5 bases). This CDR3 comprises 15 residues. The germline gives CDR1 SGHTA, CDR2 FQGNSA. Between the trimmed V and J ends, which lost 4 bases and 3 bases, there was a span of 13 bases. Written as DNA, the CDR3 is TGTGCCAGCAGCTCGGGGGAAAGGGACAATCAGCCCCAGCATTTT. Protein sequence: CASSSGERDNQPQHF.

The chain couples TRBV5-1 to TRBJ2-5; D perhaps matches TRBD1 (7 bases). With 0 bases removed from V and 1 base from J, the gap between germline ends came to 10 bases. Looked up from germline, CDR1 is SGHRS and CDR2 is YFSETQ. The CDR3 sequence is 15 residues long. CDR3 loop: CASSLGQGGQETQYF. The CDR3 region has the DNA TGCGCCAGCAGCTTGGGTCAGGGGGGCCAAGAGACCCAGTACTTC.

The gene calls are TRBV7-8 and TRBJ1-4, with 8 bases aligning to TRBD1. Germline V gene lookup returns CDR1 SGHVS and CDR2 FQNEAQ. This CDR3 is built from 17 residues. V lost 3 bases and J lost 4; bases outside the gene matches: 10. The CDR3 reads CASSFIPDRGLNEKLFF. DNA of the CDR3: TGTGCCAGCAGCTTCATTCCTGACAGGGGCCTTAATGAAAAACTGTTTTTT.

Written as DNA, the CDR3 is TGTGCCAGCAGCAACCGGGACCGAGCTTTCTTT. It yields the protein CASSNRDRAFF. The chain carries TRBV7-9 and TRBJ1-1; maybe TRBD1 (5 bases). V was clipped by 5 bases and J by 10 bases, with 11 bases between them. The CDR3 loop spans 11 amino acids. CDR1 and CDR2 from the germline V gene are SEHNR and FQNEAQ (reference sequence).

V and J are TRBV6-5 and TRBJ1-1; D gene uncertain. V lost 7 bases and J lost 6, with 15 bases in between. The germline gives CDR1 MNHEY, CDR2 SVGAGI. The CDR3 runs to 13 residues. The CDR3, as DNA: TGTGCCAGCACTCGAAGGAGGGTTGCTGAAGCTTTCTTT. Its protein is CASTRRRVAEAFF.

The chain is built from TRBV10-3 and TRBJ2-2; the match to TRBD1 covers 8 bases. The CDR3 extends over 16 amino acids. Trimming at V came to 6 bases and at J to 4 bases, leaving 10 bases not matched to a gene. The germline V gene encodes CDR1 ENHRY and CDR2 SYGVKD. The DNA of the CDR3 is TGTGCCATCAGCCCCCCAACGGGACAGGTCACCGGGGAGCTGTTTTTT. Its protein product is CAISPPTGQVTGELFF.

V is TRBV7-3 and J is TRBJ2-3; the D is unclear. V lost 2 bases and J lost 2, with 5 bases in between. CDR1 is SGHTA and CDR2 is FQGTGA in the germline V gene. This CDR3 contains 13 residues. The CDR3 here is CASSLEFTDTQYF. For the CDR3, the DNA is TGTGCCAGCAGCTTAGAGTTCACAGATACGCAGTATTTT.

This chain links TRBV5-1 with TRBJ2-7; 8 bases fit TRBD1. Germline CDR1 is SGHRS and CDR2 is YFSETQ. After removal of 4 bases from V and 2 bases from J, the junction contained 5 bases not matched to a gene. The CDR3 covers 14 residues. The DNA of the CDR3 is TGCGCCAGCAGCCCGGGACAGGAGACCTACGAGCAGTACTTC. Its protein product is CASSPGQETYEQYF.

J is TRBJ2-3 and V is TRBV24-1; TRBD1 aligns across 8 bases. Germline V gene sequence: CDR1 KGHDR, CDR2 SFDVKD. Trimming took 4 bases from V and 1 from J; bases not matched to a gene: 6. This CDR3 contains 16 residues. DNA for the CDR3: TGTGCCACCAGTGACACGACAGGGGCAGGCACAGATACGCAGTATTTT. Amino acids: CATSDTTGAGTDTQYF.

This chain connects TRBV30 to TRBJ2-2, with 7 bases matching TRBD1. The V gene's germline CDR1 is GTSNPN and CDR2 SVGIG (reference sequence). CDR3 length: 14 residues. Trimming at V came to 0 bases and at J to 4 bases, leaving 2 bases not matched to a gene. The CDR3 loop reads CAWSVRGPTGELFF. CDR3 DNA sequence: TGTGCCTGGAGTGTAAGGGGGCCCACCGGGGAGCTGTTTTTT.

The chain uses TRBV27 and TRBJ2-1; TRBD2 aligns across 12 bases. This CDR3 is built from 17 residues. Losses at the gene ends were 5 bases for V and 3 bases for J; bases not matched to a gene: 8. Germline CDR1 MNHEY, CDR2 SMNVEV (reference sequence). CDR3 protein: CASSPPGLAGLYNEQFF. The CDR3 bases are TGTGCCAGCAGTCCACCGGGACTAGCGGGTCTCTACAATGAGCAGTTCTTC.

The chain uses TRBV9 and TRBJ1-1, with 7 bases that match TRBD1. V lost 0 bases and J lost 4; bases outside the gene matches: 9. The CDR3 consists of 16 residues. Germline CDR1 is SGDLS and CDR2 is YYNGEE. In nucleotides, the CDR3 is TGTGCCAGCAGCGTAGAAGCGTCAGGGGGGACCACTGAAGCTTTCTTT. Translation: CASSVEASGGTTEAFF.